This record covers a single T cell receptor beta chain. What it recognizes is unknown. Additional DNA sequences in this sample encode the identical CDR3. These data originate in a study of shared clonotypes between healthy human individuals. Background on the study: Per donor, CD8 memory used one plate, CD8 naive used two, CD4 memory used three and CD4 naive used three.

General study results and limits: In contrast to clonotypes shared by all four donors, non-shared clonotypes had lower generation probabilities.

In the original processing: For the immunoSEQ data, sequences were junction-only without quality scores, so filtering differed. Some clones are missing from TCRdb's copy, which holds only in-frame ones; the method was immunoSEQ multiplex PCR. That table supplies the V and J calls and clone size; D and trimming were determined from the DNA. The repertoire includes about 670,000 clones, about three quarters of them detected once, and 1.8% sits in the top ten. Trimming pared 3 bases from V and 3 bases from J, leaving 4 bases between. The V gene's germline CDR1 is ENHRY and CDR2 SYGVKD. The CDR3 totals 12 residues.

The chain has TRBV10-3 and TRBJ2-3; the D is unclear. This clonotype was obtained from a woman in her 30s in good health. Specimen: memory CD4+ T cells sorted from blood. Stated subset: CD45RA-negative fraction. CDR3 in amino acids: CAISDRTDTQYF. The CDR3 DNA follows: TGTGCCATCAGTGATCGGACAGATACGCAGTATTTT.